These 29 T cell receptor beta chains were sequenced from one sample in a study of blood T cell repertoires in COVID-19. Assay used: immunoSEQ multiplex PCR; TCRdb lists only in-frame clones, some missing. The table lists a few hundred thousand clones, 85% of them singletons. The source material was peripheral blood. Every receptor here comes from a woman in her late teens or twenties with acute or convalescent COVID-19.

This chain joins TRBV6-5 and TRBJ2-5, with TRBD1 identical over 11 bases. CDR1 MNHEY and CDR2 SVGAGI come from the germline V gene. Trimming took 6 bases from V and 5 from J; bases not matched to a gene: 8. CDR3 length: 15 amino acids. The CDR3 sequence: CASRLRDRGGETQYF. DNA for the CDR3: TGTGCCAGCAGACTAAGGGACAGGGGGGGGGAGACCCAGTACTTC.

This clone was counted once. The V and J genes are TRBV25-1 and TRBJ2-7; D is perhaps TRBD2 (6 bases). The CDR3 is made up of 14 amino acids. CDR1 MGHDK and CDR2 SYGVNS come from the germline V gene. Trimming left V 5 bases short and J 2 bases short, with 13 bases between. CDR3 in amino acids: CASSLRGAAYEQYF. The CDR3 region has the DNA TGTGCCAGCAGTCTGCGGGGAGCTGCCTACGAGCAGTACTTC.

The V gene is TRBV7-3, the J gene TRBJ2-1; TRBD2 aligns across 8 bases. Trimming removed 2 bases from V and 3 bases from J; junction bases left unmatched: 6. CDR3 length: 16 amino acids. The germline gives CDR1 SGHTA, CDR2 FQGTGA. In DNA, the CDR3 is TGTGCCAGCAGCTTAGGGTCTAGCGGGTTCTACAATGAGCAGTTCTTC. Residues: CASSLGSSGFYNEQFF.

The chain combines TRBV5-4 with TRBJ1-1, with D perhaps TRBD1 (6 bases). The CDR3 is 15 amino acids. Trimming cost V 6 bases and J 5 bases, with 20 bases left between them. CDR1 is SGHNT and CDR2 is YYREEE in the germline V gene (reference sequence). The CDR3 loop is CASMGGPALGTEAFF. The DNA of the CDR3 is TGTGCCAGCATGGGGGGGCCGGCGTTGGGAACTGAAGCTTTCTTT.

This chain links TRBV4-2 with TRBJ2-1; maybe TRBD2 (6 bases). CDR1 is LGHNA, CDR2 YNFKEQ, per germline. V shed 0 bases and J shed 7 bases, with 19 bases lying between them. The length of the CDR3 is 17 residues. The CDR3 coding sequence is TGTGCCAGCAGCCAAGACGGGCGGGACTCGGAAGGGAATGAGCAGTTCTTC. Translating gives CASSQDGRDSEGNEQFF.

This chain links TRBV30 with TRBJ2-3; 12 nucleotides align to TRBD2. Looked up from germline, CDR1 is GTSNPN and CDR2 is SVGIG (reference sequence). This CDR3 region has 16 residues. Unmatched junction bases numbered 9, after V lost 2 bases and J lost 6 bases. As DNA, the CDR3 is TGTGCCTGGAGTCGGTTCCTAGCGGGGGGGAGGGATACGCAGTATTTT. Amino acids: CAWSRFLAGGRDTQYF.

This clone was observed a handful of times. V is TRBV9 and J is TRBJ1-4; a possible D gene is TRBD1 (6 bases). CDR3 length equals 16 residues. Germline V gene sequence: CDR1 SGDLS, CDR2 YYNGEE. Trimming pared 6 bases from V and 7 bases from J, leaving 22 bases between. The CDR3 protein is CASNPSGGASGEKLFF. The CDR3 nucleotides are TGTGCCAGCAACCCTAGTGGGGGCGCCTCAGGTGAAAAACTGTTTTTT.

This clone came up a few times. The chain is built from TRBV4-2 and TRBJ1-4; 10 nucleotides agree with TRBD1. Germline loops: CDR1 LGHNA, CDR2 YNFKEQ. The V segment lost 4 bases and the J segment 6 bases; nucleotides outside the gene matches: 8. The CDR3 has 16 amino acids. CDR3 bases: TGTGCCAGCAGCCCCCAACCAGGACAGGGGGATGAAAAACTGTTTTTT. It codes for CASSPQPGQGDEKLFF.

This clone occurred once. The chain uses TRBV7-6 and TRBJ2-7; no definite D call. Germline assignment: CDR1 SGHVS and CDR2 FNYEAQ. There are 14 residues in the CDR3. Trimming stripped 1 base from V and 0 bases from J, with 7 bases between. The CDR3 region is CASSLEYSSYEQYF. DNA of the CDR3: TGTGCCAGCAGCTTAGAGTACAGCTCCTACGAGCAGTACTTC.

The CDR3 protein is CASSVAGGSTYNSPLHF. The CDR3 DNA sequence: TGTGCCAGCAGTGTTGCAGGGGGGAGCACCTATAATTCACCCCTCCACTTT. The chain combines TRBV9 with TRBJ1-6, with 7 bases identical to TRBD1. Germline CDR1 SGDLS, CDR2 YYNGEE. The V gene end was trimmed by 5 bases and the J gene end by 2 bases; junction bases not matched to a gene: 10. This CDR3 contains 17 residues.

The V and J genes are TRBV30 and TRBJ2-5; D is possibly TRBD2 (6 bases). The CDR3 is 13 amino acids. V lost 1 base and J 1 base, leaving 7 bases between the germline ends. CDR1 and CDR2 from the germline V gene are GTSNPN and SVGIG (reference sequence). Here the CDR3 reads CAWSGRVQETQYF. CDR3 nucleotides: TGTGCCTGGAGTGGGAGGGTCCAAGAGACCCAGTACTTC.

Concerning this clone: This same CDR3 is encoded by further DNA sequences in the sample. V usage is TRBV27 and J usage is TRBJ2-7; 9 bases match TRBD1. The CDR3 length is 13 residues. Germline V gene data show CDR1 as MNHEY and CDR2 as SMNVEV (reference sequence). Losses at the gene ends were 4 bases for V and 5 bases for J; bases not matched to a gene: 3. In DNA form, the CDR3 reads TGTGCCAGCAGTTCAACAGGGGGCCACGAGCAGTACTTC. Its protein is CASSSTGGHEQYF.

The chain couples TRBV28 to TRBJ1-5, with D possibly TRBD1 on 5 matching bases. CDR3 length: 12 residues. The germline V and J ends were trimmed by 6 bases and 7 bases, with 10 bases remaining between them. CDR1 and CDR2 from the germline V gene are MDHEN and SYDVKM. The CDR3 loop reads CASSIQGQPQHF. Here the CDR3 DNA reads TGTGCCAGCAGCATCCAGGGCCAGCCCCAGCATTTT.

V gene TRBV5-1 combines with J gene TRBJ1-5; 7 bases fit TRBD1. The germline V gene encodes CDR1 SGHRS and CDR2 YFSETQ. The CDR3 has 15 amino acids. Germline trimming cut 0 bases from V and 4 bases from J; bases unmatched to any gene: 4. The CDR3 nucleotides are TGCGCCAGCAGCTTGGAGGGGGCCGTTAATCAGCCCCAGCATTTT. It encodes CASSLEGAVNQPQHF.

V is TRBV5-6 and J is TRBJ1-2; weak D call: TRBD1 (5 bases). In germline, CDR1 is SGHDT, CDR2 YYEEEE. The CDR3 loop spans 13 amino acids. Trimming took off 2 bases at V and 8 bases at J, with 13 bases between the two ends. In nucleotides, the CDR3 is TGTGCCAGCAGCTTCCCCCAGGGCGACGGCTACACCTTC. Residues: CASSFPQGDGYTF.

Here the CDR3 reads CATSGSSEIQPQHF. In DNA, the CDR3 is TGTGCCACCAGTGGCTCATCTGAGATTCAGCCCCAGCATTTT. This chain joins TRBV24-1 and TRBJ1-5, with no clear D. The CDR3 is 14 residues long. Trimming took off 5 bases at V and 6 bases at J, with 13 bases between the two ends. Per the germline V gene, CDR1 is KGHDR and CDR2 is SFDVKD.

Here the CDR3 DNA reads TGTGCCAGCAGCTTAGGGGGACTAGCCGCGGGACCTCGAGAGACCCAGTACTTC. This gives the protein CASSLGGLAAGPRETQYF. The chain couples TRBV7-2 to TRBJ2-5, with TRBD2 identical over 9 bases. The CDR3 has 18 amino acids. V gave up 1 base and J gave up 4 bases; unmatched junction bases: 13. The germline CDR1 and CDR2 sequences are SGHTA and FQGNSA. The full variable domain, with the rest looked up from reference TRBV7-2 and TRBJ2-5, is GAGVSQSPSNKVTEKGKDVELRCDPISGHTALYWYRQSLGQGLEFLIYFQGNSAPDKSGLPSDRFSAERTGGSVSTLTIQRTQQEDSAVYLCASSLGGLAAGPRETQYFGPGTRLLVL.

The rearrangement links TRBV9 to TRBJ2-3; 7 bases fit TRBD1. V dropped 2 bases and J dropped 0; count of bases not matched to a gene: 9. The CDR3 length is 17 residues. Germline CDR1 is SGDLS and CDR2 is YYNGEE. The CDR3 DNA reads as TGTGCCAGCAGCGTTCCTCGATGGGGACAGAGCACAGATACGCAGTATTTT. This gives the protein CASSVPRWGQSTDTQYF.

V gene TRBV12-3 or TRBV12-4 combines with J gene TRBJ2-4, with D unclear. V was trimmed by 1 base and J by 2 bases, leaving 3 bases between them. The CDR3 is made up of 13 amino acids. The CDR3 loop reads CASSLGPKNIQYF. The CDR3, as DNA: TGTGCCAGCAGTTTAGGGCCCAAAAACATTCAGTACTTC.

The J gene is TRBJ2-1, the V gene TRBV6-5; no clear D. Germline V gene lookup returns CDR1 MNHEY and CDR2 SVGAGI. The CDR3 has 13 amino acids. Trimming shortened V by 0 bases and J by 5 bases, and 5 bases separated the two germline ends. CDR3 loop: CASSYSSNNEQFF. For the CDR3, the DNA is TGTGCCAGCAGTTACTCCAGTAACAATGAGCAGTTCTTC.

The CDR3 loop is CASSPTGSGETQYF. The CDR3, as DNA: TGTGCCAGCAGCCCTACAGGGTCAGGCGAGACCCAGTACTTC. The rearrangement joins TRBV7-3 to TRBJ2-5, with a weak D call TRBD1 (6 bases). This CDR3 has 14 amino acids. Between the trimmed V and J ends, which lost 5 bases and 5 bases, there was a span of 15 bases. Germline lookup yields CDR1 SGHTA and CDR2 FQGTGA.

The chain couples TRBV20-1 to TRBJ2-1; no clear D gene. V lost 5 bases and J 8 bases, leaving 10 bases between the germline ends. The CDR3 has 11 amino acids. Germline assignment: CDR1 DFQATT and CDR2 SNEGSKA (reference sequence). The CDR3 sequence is CSALGLDEQFF. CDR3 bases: TGCAGTGCTCTCGGGTTGGATGAGCAGTTCTTC.

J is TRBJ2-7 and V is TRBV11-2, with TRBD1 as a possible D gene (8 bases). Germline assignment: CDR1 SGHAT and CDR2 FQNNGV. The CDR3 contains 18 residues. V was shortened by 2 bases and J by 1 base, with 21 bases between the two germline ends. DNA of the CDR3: TGTGCCAGCAGCTTAAAACGGGGAGGGACAGGAGGATCCTACGAGCAGTACTTC. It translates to CASSLKRGGTGGSYEQYF.

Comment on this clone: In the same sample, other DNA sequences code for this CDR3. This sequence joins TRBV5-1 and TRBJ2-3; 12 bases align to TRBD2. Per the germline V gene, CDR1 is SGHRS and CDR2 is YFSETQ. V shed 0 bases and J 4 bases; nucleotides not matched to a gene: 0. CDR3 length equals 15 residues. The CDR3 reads CASSLGLAGADTQYF. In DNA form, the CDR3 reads TGCGCCAGCAGCTTGGGACTAGCGGGAGCAGATACGCAGTATTTT.

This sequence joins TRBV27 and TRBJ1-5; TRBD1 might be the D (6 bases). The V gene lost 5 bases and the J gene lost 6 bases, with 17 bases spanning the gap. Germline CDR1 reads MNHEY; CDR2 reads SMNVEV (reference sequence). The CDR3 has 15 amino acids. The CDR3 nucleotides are TGTGCCAGCAGTCTCGGCGCAGGGGTCGGTCAGCCCCAGCATTTT. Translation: CASSLGAGVGQPQHF.

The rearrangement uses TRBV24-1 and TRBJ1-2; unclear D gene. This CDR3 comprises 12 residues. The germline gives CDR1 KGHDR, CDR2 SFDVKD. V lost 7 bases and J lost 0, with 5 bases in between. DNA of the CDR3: TGTGCCACCAGCGGTTCTAACTATGGCTACACCTTC. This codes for CATSGSNYGYTF.

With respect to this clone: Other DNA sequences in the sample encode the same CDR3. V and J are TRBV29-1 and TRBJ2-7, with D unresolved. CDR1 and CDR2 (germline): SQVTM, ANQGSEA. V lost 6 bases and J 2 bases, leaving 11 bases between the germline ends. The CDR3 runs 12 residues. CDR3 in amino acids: CSVRLLTYEQYF. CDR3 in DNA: TGCAGCGTGAGACTCTTAACCTACGAGCAGTACTTC.

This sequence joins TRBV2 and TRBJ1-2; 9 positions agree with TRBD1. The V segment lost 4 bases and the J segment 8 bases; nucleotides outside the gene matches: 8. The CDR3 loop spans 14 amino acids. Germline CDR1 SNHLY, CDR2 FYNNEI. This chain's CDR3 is CASSAGTGWLGYTF. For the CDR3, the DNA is TGTGCCAGCAGTGCCGGGACAGGGTGGTTAGGCTACACCTTC. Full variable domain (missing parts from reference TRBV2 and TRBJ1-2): EPEVTQTPSHQVTQMGQEVILRCVPISNHLYFYWYRQILGQKVEFLVSFYNNEISEKSEIFDDQFSVERPDGSNFTLKIRSTKLEDSAMYFCASSAGTGWLGYTFGSGTRLTVV.

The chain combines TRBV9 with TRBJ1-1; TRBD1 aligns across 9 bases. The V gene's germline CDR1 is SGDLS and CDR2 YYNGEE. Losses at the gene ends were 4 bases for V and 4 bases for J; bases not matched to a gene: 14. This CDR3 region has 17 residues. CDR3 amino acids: CASSSPQSGTGSTEAFF. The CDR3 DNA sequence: TGTGCCAGCAGCTCGCCCCAAAGTGGGACAGGGAGCACTGAAGCTTTCTTT.